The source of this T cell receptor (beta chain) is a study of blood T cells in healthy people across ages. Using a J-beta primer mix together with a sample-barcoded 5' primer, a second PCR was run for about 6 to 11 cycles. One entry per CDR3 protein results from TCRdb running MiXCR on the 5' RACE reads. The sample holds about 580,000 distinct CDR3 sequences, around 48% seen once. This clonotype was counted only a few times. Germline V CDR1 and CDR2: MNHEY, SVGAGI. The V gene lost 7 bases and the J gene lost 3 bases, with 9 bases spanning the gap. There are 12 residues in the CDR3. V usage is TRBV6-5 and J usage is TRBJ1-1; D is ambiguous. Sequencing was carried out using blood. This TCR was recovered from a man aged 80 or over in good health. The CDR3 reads CASIDRYTEAFF. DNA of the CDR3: TGTGCCAGCATTGACCGTTACACTGAAGCTTTCTTT.